A selection of T cell receptor beta chains follows, all from one sample in a study of neurological immune-mediated disorders. TCRdb re-called the 5' RACE reads with MiXCR, one entry per CDR3 protein. Of fewer than 85,000 distinct CDR3 sequences listed, around 4.8% are singletons. Material: PBMCs. The source is a woman aged 70-85 years with multiple sclerosis. Each CDR3 is given with its conserved first and last residue. Fields, in order: V gene, clone size, CDR3 protein. Rows may omit the clone size; those that give it use once, few, many or a size class.

V: TRBV7-2; size: .; CDR3: CASSLEGREQFF
V: TRBV6-6; size: many; CDR3: CASSPLSSGGSNTEAFF
V: TRBV6-2/TRBV6-3; size: many; CDR3: CASSYSTTEQFF
V: TRBV20-1; size: many; CDR3: CSARGLAGQIHQETQYF
V: TRBV4-1; size: many; CDR3: CASSQDNVSGNTIYF
V: TRBV7-9; size: many; CDR3: CASSLVRTGLYNEQFF
V: TRBV6-2/TRBV6-3; size: many; CDR3: CASIPGGIGRSEQFF
V: TRBV5-1; size: many; CDR3: CASSLVSPTGVEFF
V: TRBV29-1; size: many; CDR3: CSVELGQNIQYF
V: TRBV6-1; size: many; CDR3: CASSLTGENGELFF
V: TRBV7-2; size: .; CDR3: CASSLSSALPYEQYF
V: TRBV7-2; size: .; CDR3: CASSSVGPSGYEQYF
V: TRBV6-1; size: many; CDR3: CASGERGRASGNTIYF
V: TRBV20-1; size: many; CDR3: CSATGAGASSYEQYF